Listed below are T cell receptor beta chains from one sample, sequenced in a study of T cells in localized non-small cell lung cancer. Only in-frame clones appear in the TCRdb table, and some are missing; sequencing was by immunoSEQ multiplex PCR. The data show about 33,000 clones, with about 82% seen just once and 15% to 20% held by the top ten. Material: peripheral blood, obtained before any cancer treatment. All receptors come from a male donor aged 60 or over with stage III squamous cell lung carcinoma. Each CDR3 is given with its conserved first and last residue. Fields, in order: V gene, J gene, D gene, CDR3 protein. D genes are given only for firm matches.

>TRBV15|TRBJ1-5|-
CATSRGNQPQHF
>TRBV11-2|TRBJ1-1|-
CASSLPITEAFF
>TRBV6-1|TRBJ2-2|-
CASSLTESGELFF
>TRBV25-1|TRBJ2-2|-
CASSESAGAGGELFF
>TRBV2|TRBJ1-2|-
CASSLESYYGYTF
>TRBV9|TRBJ2-3|-
CASSVSSTDTQYF
>TRBV5-6|TRBJ2-2|-
CASSLYQASVANGELFF
>TRBV6-5|TRBJ1-2|-
CASTARGSGYTF
>TRBV5-1|TRBJ2-2|TRBD1
CASSRGQATGELFF
>TRBV7-7|TRBJ2-1|TRBD2
CASSLLPFTSGRAGDEQFF